This T cell receptor (beta chain) was profiled in a study of blood T cell repertoires in COVID-19. There are 12 residues in the CDR3. The ends were cut back, 5 bases at V and 2 bases at J, with 8 bases in the middle. Germline CDR1 SGHKS, CDR2 YYEKEE (reference sequence). Only one count was recorded for this clone. TCRdb's copy holds only in-frame clones and misses some; the assay was immunoSEQ multiplex PCR. The sample comprises some 130,000 clones, 90% of which are singletons, and 3% to 4% rests with the top ten. The specimen was peripheral blood. This chain uses TRBV5-5 with TRBJ2-7; D is unclear. The clonotype comes from a man in his fifties with active COVID-19. CDR3 nucleotides: TGTGCCAGCAGGACACCCACCTACGAGCAGTACTTC. Its translation: CASRTPTYEQYF.